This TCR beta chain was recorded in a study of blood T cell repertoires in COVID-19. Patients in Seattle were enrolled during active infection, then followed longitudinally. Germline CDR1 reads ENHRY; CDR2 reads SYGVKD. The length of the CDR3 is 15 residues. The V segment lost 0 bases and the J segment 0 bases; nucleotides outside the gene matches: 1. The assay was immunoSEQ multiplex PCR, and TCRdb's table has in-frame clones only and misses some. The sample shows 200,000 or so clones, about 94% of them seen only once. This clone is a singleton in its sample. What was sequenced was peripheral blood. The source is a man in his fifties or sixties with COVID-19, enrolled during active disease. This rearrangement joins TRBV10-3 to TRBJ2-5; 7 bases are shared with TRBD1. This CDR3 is CAISESTGYQETQYF. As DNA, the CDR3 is TGTGCCATCAGTGAGTCGACAGGGTACCAAGAGACCCAGTACTTC.